This is a list of T cell receptor beta chains from one sample in a study of Ad26.COV2.S vaccination and SARS-CoV-2 variants. The assay was immunoSEQ multiplex PCR, and TCRdb's table has in-frame clones only and misses some. The sample holds around 420,000 clones, 88% seen once. The sequencing here drew on peripheral blood, taken in a trial of Ad26.COV2.S vaccine versus placebo. All receptors come from a person aged 18-60 years who received the Ad26.COV2.S COVID-19 vaccine or a placebo. CDR3s include the opening cysteine and the closing phenylalanine or tryptophan. D genes are given only for firm matches. Some rows mark clone size as missing; the rest say once, few, many or name a class of expanded clone.

j_gene | d_gene | v_gene | abundance | CDR3aa
TRBJ2-1 | . | TRBV30 | . | CAWSVLIVQSSYNEQFF
TRBJ1-3 | . | TRBV28 | . | CASSFVGAISGNTIYF
TRBJ2-4 | . | TRBV19 | . | CASSIGGGQKNIQYF
TRBJ1-1 | . | TRBV5-4 | few | CASSPHIAREAFF
TRBJ2-3 | . | TRBV4-1 | once | CASSQDPPTITDTQYF
TRBJ1-4 | . | TRBV4-2 | . | CASSLRQHLNEKLFF
TRBJ2-1 | TRBD2 | TRBV4-3 | . | CASSQEGTSVDEQFF
TRBJ2-7 | . | TRBV21-1 | . | CASSKGQGGYEQYF
TRBJ2-1 | TRBD2 | TRBV30 | . | CAWLAGGNEQFF
TRBJ2-7 | . | TRBV6-5 | . | CASSRKLQEGYEQYF
TRBJ1-2 | . | TRBV7-9 | . | CASSHLGGDSNGGYTF
TRBJ2-3 | . | TRBV5-1 | . | CASSFAASTDTQYF
TRBJ2-1 | TRBD2 | TRBV7-8 | . | CASSTYRVPLAGGHNEQFF
TRBJ2-3 | . | TRBV30 | once | CAWSPDFSSTDTQYF
TRBJ2-1 | . | TRBV12-3/TRBV12-4 | . | CASQKILAGEQFF
TRBJ2-1 | TRBD2 | TRBV2 | . | CASSILAGGLNQQFF
TRBJ2-7 | TRBD2 | TRBV28 | . | CASSPRGIRGGRISYEQYF
TRBJ2-5 | . | TRBV7-9 | . | CASSSQKGFGMETQYF
TRBJ2-3 | . | TRBV14 | . | CASSRGLFSTDTQYF
TRBJ1-3 | . | TRBV5-1 | . | CASSLYGGTSSGNTIYF
TRBJ1-2 | . | TRBV12-3/TRBV12-4 | . | CASSPRDLDGYTF
TRBJ2-3 | TRBD1 | TRBV19 | . | CASSIGQGATDTQYF
TRBJ2-5 | . | TRBV5-1 | . | CASSVRALPPETQYF
TRBJ2-3 | TRBD2 | TRBV7-2 | . | CASSLSWRGGLSDTQYF
TRBJ1-2 | . | TRBV4-1 | . | CASSQDWPGDSGYTF
TRBJ2-5 | . | TRBV4-3 | . | CASSQDLGLKETQYF
TRBJ1-1 | TRBD1 | TRBV11-2 | . | CASSPPPGQGAPEAFF
TRBJ2-7 | . | TRBV11-2 | . | CASSSRPSQDRGEQYF
TRBJ1-5 | TRBD1 | TRBV15 | . | CATSSGQGGQPQHF
TRBJ2-5 | TRBD2 | TRBV11-2 | once | CASRTSGGIQETQYF
TRBJ2-7 | . | TRBV5-8 | . | CASSLGRAYEQYF
TRBJ2-3 | . | TRBV15 | . | CATSRTDPYTDTQYF
TRBJ2-7 | . | TRBV19 | . | CASSIGALREQYF
TRBJ2-3 | TRBD2 | TRBV3-1/TRBV3-2 | . | CASSHLAGTSGGADTQYF
TRBJ2-2 | TRBD1 | TRBV7-2 | . | CASSYRQGAGTGELFF
TRBJ2-3 | TRBD2 | TRBV5-1 | . | CASSFFPPGGGDTQYF
TRBJ2-3 | . | TRBV5-1 | . | CASSDGGISTDTQYF